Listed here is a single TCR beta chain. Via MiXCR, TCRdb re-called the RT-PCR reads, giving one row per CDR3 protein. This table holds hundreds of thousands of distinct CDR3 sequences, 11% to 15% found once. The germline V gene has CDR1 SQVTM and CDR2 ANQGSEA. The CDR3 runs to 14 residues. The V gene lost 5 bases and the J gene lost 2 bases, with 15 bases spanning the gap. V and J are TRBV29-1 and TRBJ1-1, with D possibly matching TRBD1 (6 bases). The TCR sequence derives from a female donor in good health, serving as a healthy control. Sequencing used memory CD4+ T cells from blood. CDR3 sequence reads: CSVSRGGQNTEAFF. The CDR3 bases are TGCAGCGTTTCCCGGGGGGGGCAAAACACTGAAGCTTTCTTT.